Reported below is one T cell receptor beta chain. What it recognizes is unknown. The donors, healthy Caucasians from Russia, were aged about 6 to 95. Per the germline V gene, CDR1 is MDHEN and CDR2 is SYDVKM. This CDR3 region has 14 residues. V gave up 6 bases and J gave up 1 base, with 10 bases separating them. This sample is part of a study of blood T cells in healthy people across ages. Alongside a J-beta primer mix, a sample-barcoded 5' primer served in a second PCR lasting about 7 to 12 cycles. Sequencing recovered at least 2.5 million CDR3-containing paired-end reads from each sample. TCRdb re-called the 5' RACE reads through MiXCR, storing one row per CDR3 protein. The data hold about 730,000 distinct CDR3 sequences, with around 40% observed a single time. Overall study findings and caveats: Fewer expanded clones and more diversity marked long-lived versus aged donors. Researchers said unsorted PBMCs prevented a conclusive naive versus antigen-experienced comparison.

The rearrangement joins TRBV28 to TRBJ2-4; possibly TRBD1 or TRBD2 for D (5 bases each). This sequence originates from a woman in her sixties in good health. Sequencing was carried out using blood. The chain's CDR3 is CASSTGTAKNIQYF. CDR3 bases: TGTGCCAGCAGCACCGGGACCGCCAAAAACATTCAGTACTTC. The whole variable domain, remainder taken from reference TRBV28 and TRBJ2-4, is DVKVTQSSRYLVKRTGEKVFLECVQDMDHENMFWYRQDPGLGLRLIYFSYDVKMKEKGDIPEGYSVSREKKERFSLILESASTNQTSMYLCASSTGTAKNIQYFGAGTRLSVL.